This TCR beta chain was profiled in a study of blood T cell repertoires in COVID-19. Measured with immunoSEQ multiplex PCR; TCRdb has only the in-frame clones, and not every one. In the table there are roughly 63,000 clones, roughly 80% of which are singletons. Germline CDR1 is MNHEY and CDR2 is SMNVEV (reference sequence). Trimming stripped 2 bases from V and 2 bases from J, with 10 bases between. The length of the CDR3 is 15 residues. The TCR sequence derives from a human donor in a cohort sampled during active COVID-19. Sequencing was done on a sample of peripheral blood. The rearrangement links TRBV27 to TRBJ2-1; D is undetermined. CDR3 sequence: CASSLNLRAYNEQFF. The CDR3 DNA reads TGTGCCAGCAGTTTAAATCTCCGGGCCTACAATGAGCAGTTCTTC.